The rows below give T cell receptor beta chains drawn from one sample of a study of cytomegalovirus exposure and HLA in healthy donors. Assay: immunoSEQ multiplex PCR; the TCRdb copy retains only in-frame clones and omits some. The table includes roughly 69,000 clones, more than 60% detected once. The sequencing sample was made of PBMCs. The receptors stem from a male donor in good health and CMV-seropositive. The CDR3 runs from the conserved cysteine through the conserved F or W. Fields, in order: V gene, D gene, J gene, clone size, CDR3 protein, CDR3 DNA. The D gene is left open where the match is weak. Rows may omit the clone size; those that give it use once, few, many or a size class.

v_gene: TRBV4-2; d_gene: .; j_gene: TRBJ2-1; abundance: .; CDR3aa: CASSPGSSSYNEQFF; CDR3nt: TGTGCCAGCAGCCCGGGGTCAAGTTCCTACAATGAGCAGTTCTTC
v_gene: TRBV5-1; d_gene: TRBD2; j_gene: TRBJ2-1; abundance: .; CDR3aa: CASSLSLAGGPSYNEQFF; CDR3nt: TGCGCCAGCAGCTTGTCCCTAGCGGGAGGGCCTTCTTACAATGAGCAGTTCTTC
v_gene: TRBV27; d_gene: TRBD1; j_gene: TRBJ1-3; abundance: .; CDR3aa: CASSSTGAAGNTIYF; CDR3nt: TGTGCCAGCAGCTCGACAGGGGCGGCTGGAAACACCATATATTTT
v_gene: TRBV4-1; d_gene: .; j_gene: TRBJ1-5; abundance: .; CDR3aa: CASSQSGGNQPQHF; CDR3nt: TGCGCCAGCAGCCAGTCGGGGGGGAATCAGCCCCAGCATTTT
v_gene: TRBV7-2; d_gene: .; j_gene: TRBJ2-5; abundance: .; CDR3aa: CASSLGVTLETQYF; CDR3nt: TGTGCCAGCAGCTTAGGTGTCACTCTGGAGACCCAGTACTTC
v_gene: TRBV4-1; d_gene: .; j_gene: TRBJ1-2; abundance: .; CDR3aa: CASSFYIEDYGYTF; CDR3nt: TGCGCCAGCAGCTTCTACATCGAGGACTATGGCTACACCTTC
v_gene: TRBV7-2; d_gene: TRBD1; j_gene: TRBJ1-4; abundance: .; CDR3aa: CASSPSLSDGTGRAKLFF; CDR3nt: TGTGCCAGCAGCCCATCCTTGTCCGACGGGACAGGCAGGGCAAAACTGTTTTTT
v_gene: TRBV9; d_gene: .; j_gene: TRBJ2-5; abundance: few; CDR3aa: CASSVAAGQETQYF; CDR3nt: TGTGCCAGCAGCGTAGCGGCAGGGCAAGAGACCCAGTACTTC
v_gene: TRBV11-1; d_gene: .; j_gene: TRBJ2-3; abundance: .; CDR3aa: CASSLTTHTDTQYF; CDR3nt: TGTGCCAGCAGCCTCACGACACACACAGATACGCAGTATTTT
v_gene: TRBV2; d_gene: .; j_gene: TRBJ2-2; abundance: .; CDR3aa: CASSLQGRNTGELFF; CDR3nt: TGTGCCAGCTCCTTGCAGGGCCGCAACACCGGGGAGCTGTTTTTT